Here is one T cell receptor beta chain with its context. The target antigen is unknown. Data came from immunoSEQ multiplex PCR; TCRdb stores just in-frame clones and leaves some out. Here the sample spans 13,000 to 15,000 clones, around 90% being singletons. The data derive from a study of T cells and Merkel cell carcinoma outcomes. The study's findings and limits: In Merkel cell carcinoma, repertoire and T-cell density reportedly predicted outcomes.

V was clipped by 5 bases and J by 1 base, with 8 bases between them. This CDR3 region has 13 residues. Germline V gene sequence: CDR1 SGHNT, CDR2 YENEEA. The chain recombines TRBV11-3 with TRBJ1-1, with D possibly being TRBD1 (5 bases). The receptor comes from a human donor with Merkel cell carcinoma. The sequenced sample consisted of tumor tissue from Merkel cell carcinoma. The CDR3 protein is CASSRDGNTEAFF. DNA for the CDR3: TGTGCCAGCAGCCGGGACGGGAACACTGAAGCTTTCTTT.